Given below is one TCR beta chain in context. This record comes from a study of blood T cell repertoires in COVID-19. Study-level background: Specimens from acute and convalescent COVID-19 originated in the United States, Italy and Spain.

There are 17 residues in the CDR3. V was trimmed by 2 bases and J by 1 base, leaving 18 bases between them. Germline CDR1 SGHNT, CDR2 YENEEA. Repertoires were generated with immunoSEQ multiplex PCR, while TCRdb's copy carries only in-frame clones and drops some. The sample consists of roughly 170,000 clones, more than 75% of them appearing once. V is TRBV11-3 and J is TRBJ2-7; no firm D call. The receptor comes from a woman in her seventies with COVID-19, enrolled during active disease. Input material: peripheral blood. For the CDR3, the DNA is TGTGCCAGCAGCTTATCCTTCGACACACCTAATTCCTACGAGCAGTACTTC. Residues: CASSLSFDTPNSYEQYF.